Following are 12 T cell receptor beta chains from one sample sequenced in a study of regulatory T cells in long-lasting Graves disease. HTBI primers from iRepertoire and Arm-PCR of CDR3 regions yielded the TCR beta libraries. From the multiplex PCR reads, TCRdb called clonotypes with MiXCR, one entry per CDR3 protein. The sample has 400,000 to 500,000 distinct CDR3 sequences; approximately 15% are singletons. This sample's time point: newly diagnosed GD, antithyroid drugs for less than 3 months. After RNA was extracted from PBMCs, the TCR library was made from it. Another study also made use of these data, one on T cells in Graves' hyperthyroidism and ophthalmopathy.

The sample consisted of peripheral blood mononuclear cells (PBMCs), taken at new diagnosis, from a patient treated with antithyroid drugs. The receptors here all came from a woman aged 40 to 50 with Graves disease.

This clonotype has ten or more counts. This chain links TRBV19 with TRBJ1-3, with D maybe TRBD1 (5 bases). CDR1 and CDR2 from the germline V gene are LNHDA and SQIVND (reference sequence). The CDR3 covers 17 residues. The V end was cut by 7 bases, the J end by 0 bases, with 19 bases between. The CDR3: CASTPWDYSSSGNTIYF. Here the CDR3 DNA reads TGTGCCAGTACCCCCTGGGACTACAGCAGCTCTGGAAACACCATATATTTT.

The CDR3 spells CASSEGTSGSDNEQFF. CDR3 nucleotide sequence: TGCGCCAGCAGTGAAGGGACTAGCGGGAGTGACAATGAGCAGTTCTTC. The chain is built from TRBV10-1 and TRBJ2-1, with 14 nucleotides matching TRBD2. The V segment lost 3 bases and the J segment 5 bases; nucleotides outside the gene matches: 3. The germline V gene has CDR1 WNHNN and CDR2 SYGVQD (reference sequence). The CDR3 length is 16 residues.

This sequence joins TRBV29-1 and TRBJ2-1, with 9 positions matching TRBD2. The CDR3 is 16 residues long. V lost 0 bases and J lost 8; bases outside the gene matches: 11. Germline assignment: CDR1 SQVTM and CDR2 ANQGSEA. CDR3 DNA: TGCAGCGTTGAAGATCTCTGGCGGGAGGGCCCAGATGAGCAGTTCTTC. It is translated as CSVEDLWREGPDEQFF.

This clonotype appeared many times. The gene calls are TRBV12-5 and TRBJ2-1; D may be TRBD2 (6 bases). Germline V gives CDR1 LGHNT, CDR2 FRNRAP. Trimming left V 0 bases short and J 1 base short, with 13 bases between. The CDR3 is made up of 17 amino acids. This CDR3 reads CASGLVLEGGSYNEQFF. CDR3 DNA sequence: TGTGCTAGTGGTTTGGTACTGGAGGGAGGTTCCTACAATGAGCAGTTCTTC.

This clonotype was detected ten times or more. The chain links TRBV27 to TRBJ1-1; D is undetermined. CDR3 length: 13 residues. In germline, CDR1 is MNHEY, CDR2 SMNVEV (reference sequence). V lost 7 bases and J lost 4, with 13 bases in between. CDR3 bases: TGTGCCAGCATGGTGGGATTGGGCACTGAAGCTTTCTTT. This sequence encodes CASMVGLGTEAFF.

This clonotype was seen a few times. The V call is TRBV5-1, the J call TRBJ1-1; D possibly corresponds to TRBD1 (5 bases). The CDR3 totals 13 residues. Trimming stripped 5 bases from V and 7 bases from J, with 15 bases between. Germline loops: CDR1 SGHRS, CDR2 YFSETQ. This CDR3 reads CASRGQGNDEAFF. In DNA, the CDR3 is TGCGCCAGCAGGGGTCAGGGAAATGATGAAGCTTTCTTT.

Ten or more counts support this clonotype. The chain couples TRBV11-2 to TRBJ2-7; D may be TRBD1 or TRBD2 (6 bases each). The length of the CDR3 is 15 residues. From germline, CDR1 is SGHAT and CDR2 FQNNGV. V was clipped by 2 bases and J by 2 bases, with 13 bases between them. CDR3 loop: CASSLRGDSPYEQYF. The CDR3 DNA sequence: TGTGCCAGCAGCTTAAGGGGGGACTCCCCCTACGAGCAGTACTTC.

This clonotype occurred many times. The J gene is TRBJ1-1, the V gene TRBV2; the match to TRBD1 covers 7 bases. Trimming removed 6 bases from V and 6 bases from J; junction bases left unmatched: 10. The CDR3 covers 14 residues. Germline assignment: CDR1 SNHLY and CDR2 FYNNEI. In DNA, the CDR3 is TGTGCCAGCAGCTTAGGAGACAGGGTAGCTGAAGCTTTCTTT. Translation: CASSLGDRVAEAFF.

This clonotype was found many times. The chain recombines TRBV11-2 with TRBJ2-1; TRBD1 agrees at 8 bases. Germline CDR1 reads SGHAT; CDR2 reads FQNNGV. The length of the CDR3 is 13 residues. The V and J ends lost 3 bases and 9 bases, in that order; junction bases with no gene match: 4. CDR3 amino acids: CASSLDRAAEQFF. The CDR3 DNA reads TGTGCCAGCAGCTTGGACAGGGCGGCTGAGCAGTTCTTC.

Ten or more counts support this clonotype. The J gene is TRBJ2-2, the V gene TRBV19, with 10 bases matching TRBD1. There are 14 residues in the CDR3. Germline CDR1 is LNHDA and CDR2 is SQIVND (reference sequence). Trimming took 10 bases from V and 4 from J; bases not matched to a gene: 6. This CDR3 is CATRGTGVTGELFF. The CDR3 coding sequence is TGTGCCACCCGAGGGACAGGGGTCACCGGGGAGCTGTTTTTT.

This clonotype was detected only a few times. The chain uses TRBV12-3 or TRBV12-4 and TRBJ2-1; 12 nucleotides match TRBD2. This CDR3 contains 16 residues. V dropped 3 bases and J dropped 7; count of bases not matched to a gene: 7. CDR3 sequence: CASSFTLAGGGNEQFF. The CDR3 DNA follows: TGTGCCAGCAGTTTTACCCTAGCGGGAGGGGGAAATGAGCAGTTCTTC.

In this sample, this clonotype turned up many times. This sequence joins TRBV10-2 and TRBJ2-5; 8 bases agree with TRBD2. CDR3 length: 14 residues. Trimming removed 8 bases from V and 2 bases from J; junction bases left unmatched: 7. CDR1 is WSHSY and CDR2 is SAAADI in the germline V gene. The CDR3 nucleotides read TGCGCCAGCCGAAGAGCGGGAGTTCAAGAGACCCAGTACTTC. Protein product: CASRRAGVQETQYF.